A selection of T cell receptor beta chains follows, all from one sample in a study of T cell changes during pregnancy in multiple sclerosis. Clones were sequenced by immunoSEQ multiplex PCR, and TCRdb holds only the in-frame ones, with some missing. The sample shows about 53,000 clones, 80% to 95% of them seen only once. Material: CD4+ T cells from peripheral blood mononuclear cells, obtained in the third trimester of pregnancy. These receptor sequences come from a female donor with multiple sclerosis, enrolled in a pregnancy study. CDR3s include the opening cysteine and the closing phenylalanine or tryptophan. A D gene is named only where the DNA matches it firmly. Size is stated for part of the rows, as once, few or many counts, or as a class when the clone is expanded.

v_gene	abundance	len	d_gene	j_gene	CDR3nt	CDR3aa
TRBV6-5	NA	15	NA	TRBJ1-3	TGTGCCAGCAGCTTAACAGGGACCTCTGGAAACACCATATATTTT	CASSLTGTSGNTIYF
TRBV19	NA	15	TRBD1	TRBJ1-2	TGTGCCAGTAGTGAAATCCGGGACAGGGCTGGAGGCTACACCTTC	CASSEIRDRAGGYTF
TRBV2	NA	13	NA	TRBJ2-7	TGTGCCAGCAAGCCGAGACACACCTACGAGCAGTACTTC	CASKPRHTYEQYF
TRBV6-5	once	14	NA	TRBJ1-2	TGTGCCAGCAGGTCGGGGGGGGGCGACTATGGCTACACCTTC	CASRSGGGDYGYTF
TRBV7-6	NA	15	TRBD2	TRBJ2-1	TGTGCCAGCAGCTTAATAGCGGGGGGGGGAATCGAGCAGTTCTTC	CASSLIAGGGIEQFF
TRBV5-1	NA	15	NA	TRBJ1-1	TGCGCCAGCAGCCCCCCCTTTGGCTTGAACACTGAAGCTTTCTTT	CASSPPFGLNTEAFF
TRBV11-2	NA	15	TRBD2	TRBJ2-7	TGTGCCAGCAGCCCGCCTAGCGGGGGGGCATACGAGCAGTACTTC	CASSPPSGGAYEQYF
TRBV5-1	NA	15	TRBD1	TRBJ2-2	TGCGCCAGCAGCCCTCCGGGACAGGGGTCCGGGGAGCTGTTTTTT	CASSPPGQGSGELFF
TRBV6-5	NA	15	NA	TRBJ2-2	TGTGCCAGCAGTTACCGGGGGGCTGGCACCGGGGAGCTGTTTTTT	CASSYRGAGTGELFF
TRBV5-1	NA	14	NA	TRBJ2-2	TGCGCCAGCAGCTTGCCGTCGAACACCGGGGAGCTGTTTTTT	CASSLPSNTGELFF
TRBV2	NA	16	TRBD1	TRBJ1-5	TGTGCCAGCAAAAGGGGGGGCGGACAGGGTAATCAGCCCCAGCATTTT	CASKRGGGQGNQPQHF
TRBV6-4	NA	16	NA	TRBJ2-1	TGTGCCAGCAGCCTACAGGGTGGTAACTCCTACAATGAGCAGTTCTTC	CASSLQGGNSYNEQFF
TRBV5-1	NA	16	TRBD1	TRBJ1-6	TGCGCCAGCAGCTTGGGGACAGGGGTCGCTAATTCACCCCTCCACTTT	CASSLGTGVANSPLHF
TRBV2	NA	14	NA	TRBJ1-1	TGTGCCAGCACTACCCGGGGGGCGGGCACTGAAGCTTTCTTT	CASTTRGAGTEAFF
TRBV9	NA	13	NA	TRBJ1-1	TGTGCCAGCAGCAGAGCAGGGAACACTGAAGCTTTCTTT	CASSRAGNTEAFF
TRBV5-1	once	19	TRBD2	TRBJ2-1	TGCGCCAGCAGCTTGGCCTGGGGGGCTAGCGGGGGCGCCTACAATGAGCAGTTCTTC	CASSLAWGASGGAYNEQFF
TRBV5-4	NA	12	NA	TRBJ1-2	TGTGCCAGCAGCCCCGGAGACTATGGCTACACCTTC	CASSPGDYGYTF
TRBV5-1	once	19	TRBD1	TRBJ1-1	TGCGCCAGCAGTTTATCCCGCCCCGGGACAGGGGCTTGGAACACTGAAGCTTTCTTT	CASSLSRPGTGAWNTEAFF
TRBV18	NA	13	NA	TRBJ1-5	TGTGCCAGCTCGCCAGACTTGTCTCAGCCCCAGCATTTT	CASSPDLSQPQHF
TRBV5-1	once	20	TRBD1	TRBJ2-5	TGCGCCAGCAGTTGGAGACAGGGGACAGCTATCCAACCATCTAAAGAGACCCAGTACTTC	CASSWRQGTAIQPSKETQYF
TRBV7-8	NA	15	NA	TRBJ2-2	TGTGCCAGCAGCTCAACAGGGTCCAACACCGGGGAGCTGTTTTTT	CASSSTGSNTGELFF
TRBV28	NA	14	NA	TRBJ1-1	TGTGCCAGCAGTGGACCGGGACAGAACACTGAAGCTTTCTTT	CASSGPGQNTEAFF
TRBV11-2	few	13	NA	TRBJ1-4	TGTGCCAGCGGGCTCCCAACTAATGAAAAACTGTTTTTT	CASGLPTNEKLFF
TRBV27	NA	16	NA	TRBJ1-6	TGTGCCAGCAGGGGAACAGGGAGCTCCTATAATTCACCCCTCCACTTT	CASRGTGSSYNSPLHF
TRBV27	NA	17	NA	TRBJ2-1	TGTGCCAGCAGTTTATGGTGGGAGGGGGGAGTCCACAATGAGCAGTTCTTC	CASSLWWEGGVHNEQFF
TRBV9	NA	15	NA	TRBJ2-2	TGTGCCAGCAGCGTAGGAATTTCAGTCTCCGGGGAGCTGTTTTTT	CASSVGISVSGELFF
TRBV2	NA	16	TRBD2	TRBJ2-3	TGTGCCAGCAGACTAGCGGGGGGTTTATTCACAGATACGCAGTATTTT	CASRLAGGLFTDTQYF
TRBV6-6	NA	13	NA	TRBJ2-5	TGTGCCAGCAGTCGGACAAGGGGAGAGACCCAGTACTTC	CASSRTRGETQYF